The 22 T cell receptor beta chains below come from one sample, sequenced in a study of identical twins. In TCRdb, the 5' RACE reads were re-called with MiXCR into one record per CDR3 protein. The table shows some 440,000 distinct CDR3 sequences, with 20% to 25% occurring only once. Separately, the same data were catalogued under a study of T cells expressing NK-cell markers.

Material for sequencing was CD4+ T cells sorted from blood. These receptors were taken from a woman between 18 and 29 years old in good health.

This clonotype was seen many times. In nucleotides, the CDR3 is TGCAGTGCTAGTCAGAGGGGGAACACTGAAGCTTTCTTT. Residues: CSASQRGNTEAFF. The V call is TRBV20-1, the J call TRBJ1-1, with D possibly TRBD1 on 5 matching bases. V lost 3 bases and J lost 1, with 9 bases in between. CDR1 DFQATT and CDR2 SNEGSKA come from the germline V gene (reference sequence). This CDR3 region has 13 residues.

This clonotype was counted only a few times. The genes are TRBV12-3 or TRBV12-4 and TRBJ2-1; D might be TRBD2 (5 bases). The length of the CDR3 is 18 residues. Deletions cut 4 bases from V and 0 bases from J, with 19 bases between. CDR3 loop: CASSSLARTSSSYNEQFF. CDR3 bases: TGTGCCAGCAGTTCTCTGGCCCGGACTTCCAGCTCCTACAATGAGCAGTTCTTC.

This clonotype was seen more than once but under ten times. The rearrangement uses TRBV20-1 and TRBJ2-1; 7 positions agree with TRBD2. The CDR3 runs 12 residues. Germline V lookup: CDR1 DFQATT, CDR2 SNEGSKA (reference sequence). V trimming: 3 bases; J trimming: 4 bases; junction bases outside the gene matches: 0. As DNA, the CDR3 is TGCAGTGCTAGTAGCGGGTACAATGAGCAGTTCTTC. Translating gives CSASSGYNEQFF.

This clonotype occurred a few times. This chain uses TRBV18 with TRBJ2-7; D gene uncertain. CDR1 and CDR2 (germline): KGHSH, LQKENI. This CDR3 has 15 residues. The ends were cut back, 4 bases at V and 2 bases at J, with 15 bases in the middle. The CDR3: CASSLGVLSTYEQYF. Here the CDR3 DNA reads TGTGCCAGCTCACTAGGCGTCCTATCTACCTACGAGCAGTACTTC.

Turning to this clonotype: One junction end disagrees with the germline gene, perhaps due to a read error. The chain combines TRBV5-1 with TRBJ2-1, with TRBD2 matching 9 bases. Per germline, CDR1 SGHRS and CDR2 YFSETQ. This CDR3 has 15 residues. CDR3 in DNA: TGCGCCAGCAGCTTGGGACTAGCGGATATCAATGATCAGTTCTTC. It yields the protein CASSLGLADINDQFF.

This clonotype was observed a few times. The chain employs TRBV29-1 and TRBJ1-5; D is perhaps TRBD1 (6 bases). The V gene's germline CDR1 is SQVTM and CDR2 ANQGSEA. The CDR3 extends over 12 amino acids. With 4 bases removed from V and 3 bases from J, the gap between germline ends came to 7 bases. The CDR3 DNA follows: TGCAGCGTTGGGGGGGCCAATCAGCCCCAGCATTTT. This sequence encodes CSVGGANQPQHF.

This clonotype was observed a handful of times. The chain is built from TRBV6-1 and TRBJ1-1; unclear D gene. The CDR3 totals 14 residues. Germline V gene lookup returns CDR1 MNHNS and CDR2 SASEGT. V was shortened by 7 bases and J by 7 bases, with 19 bases between the two germline ends. CDR3 sequence: CASTTSAGRHEAFF. The CDR3 DNA reads TGTGCCAGCACCACATCTGCTGGGAGGCATGAAGCTTTCTTT.

J is TRBJ2-7 and V is TRBV7-9; D is unresolved. V lost 7 bases and J lost 3, with 10 bases in between. The CDR3 has 12 amino acids. The germline V gene encodes CDR1 SEHNR and CDR2 FQNEAQ (reference sequence). The CDR3 is CASTLLDYEQYF. CDR3 DNA sequence: TGTGCCAGCACCCTGCTGGACTACGAGCAGTACTTC.

V is TRBV20-1 and J is TRBJ2-5; perhaps D is TRBD1 or TRBD2 (6 bases each). The CDR3 contains 15 residues. Trimming pared 0 bases from V and 2 bases from J, leaving 13 bases between. Per germline, CDR1 DFQATT and CDR2 SNEGSKA (reference sequence). The CDR3 here is CSARDTGGPQETQYF. In DNA form, the CDR3 reads TGCAGTGCTAGAGATACCGGGGGCCCACAAGAGACCCAGTACTTC.

V is TRBV7-2 and J is TRBJ2-5; D is unresolved. V was shortened by 1 base and J by 5 bases, with 8 bases between the two germline ends. The CDR3 sequence is 13 residues long. Germline CDR1 is SGHTA and CDR2 is FQGNSA. This CDR3 reads CASSLVRRETQYF. CDR3 nucleotide sequence: TGTGCCAGCAGCTTAGTCCGGCGGGAGACCCAGTACTTC.

The chain couples TRBV20-1 to TRBJ2-1; 8 positions match TRBD2. The CDR3 spans 16 residues. Germline V gene data show CDR1 as DFQATT and CDR2 as SNEGSKA (reference sequence). V shed 2 bases, J shed 0 bases, and the junction held 6 bases outside the gene matches. CDR3 protein: CSARSRSGSSYNEQFF. The CDR3 DNA is TGCAGTGCTAGATCCCGAAGCGGGAGCTCCTACAATGAGCAGTTCTTC.

The chain recombines TRBV29-1 with TRBJ2-2; TRBD2 matches 12 bases. Germline CDR1 SQVTM, CDR2 ANQGSEA. With 4 bases clipped from V and 9 bases from J, the junction kept 3 bases outside the gene matches. The CDR3 has 13 residues. CDR3 DNA sequence: TGCAGCGTTGTGACTAGCGGGGGCCGGGAGCTGTTTTTT. This gives the protein CSVVTSGGRELFF.

This clonotype was found a few times. This chain connects TRBV27 to TRBJ1-1; D is ambiguous. The V gene's germline CDR1 is MNHEY and CDR2 SMNVEV (reference sequence). The CDR3 extends over 14 amino acids. V lost 7 bases and J lost 2, with 14 bases in between. The CDR3 nucleotides read TGTGCCAGCACCTCCGGGAGGGCTAACACTGAAGCTTTCTTT. Amino acid sequence: CASTSGRANTEAFF.

The chain recombines TRBV7-2 with TRBJ2-2; D is perhaps TRBD2 (6 bases). Trimming stripped 5 bases from V and 6 bases from J, with 13 bases between. Germline values: CDR1 SGHTA, CDR2 FQGNSA. CDR3 length: 14 amino acids. In nucleotides, the CDR3 is TGTGCCAGCAGCGAAAAAGGAGGGGCCGGGGAGCTGTTTTTT. It is translated as CASSEKGGAGELFF.

This clonotype was counted a few times. The rearrangement links TRBV2 to TRBJ2-5, with D perhaps matching TRBD1 or TRBD2 (6 bases each). The ends were cut back, 7 bases at V and 5 bases at J, with 14 bases in the middle. Germline-derived CDR1 and CDR2 are SNHLY and FYNNEI. The CDR3 is 13 residues long. The CDR3 here is CASTRGLSETQYF. DNA for the CDR3: TGTGCCAGCACCCGGGGGCTTTCGGAGACCCAGTACTTC. Based on the CDR3 plus reference TRBV2 and TRBJ2-5, the full variable domain is EPEVTQTPSHQVTQMGQEVILRCVPISNHLYFYWYRQILGQKVEFLVSFYNNEISEKSEIFDDQFSVERPDGSNFTLKIRSTKLEDSAMYFCASTRGLSETQYFGPGTRLLVL.

The chain links TRBV3-1 to TRBJ2-7; 7 bases map to TRBD1. This CDR3 has 15 amino acids. Germline loops: CDR1 LGHDT, CDR2 YNNKEL (reference sequence). The V segment lost 3 bases and the J segment 3 bases; nucleotides outside the gene matches: 8. CDR3 bases: TGTGCCAGCAGCCAGATCTCCTACAGGGGCTACGAGCAGTACTTC. It specifies CASSQISYRGYEQYF.

The V gene is TRBV6-2 or TRBV6-3, the J gene TRBJ2-2; D may be TRBD2 (6 bases). Germline V lookup: CDR1 MNHEY, CDR2 SVGEGT. Trimming removed 4 bases from V and 4 bases from J, with 10 bases in between. This CDR3 is 14 amino acids long. CDR3 protein: CASSSYGGTGELFF. For the CDR3, the DNA is TGTGCCAGCAGTTCTTACGGGGGCACCGGGGAGCTGTTTTTT.

This sequence joins TRBV18 and TRBJ2-7; D gene unclear. Germline lookup yields CDR1 KGHSH and CDR2 LQKENI. V lost 0 bases to trimming and J lost 8 bases, with 11 bases between them. The CDR3 runs 13 residues. For the CDR3, the DNA is TGTGCCAGCTCACCACCGATGGAATGGAAGCAGTACTTC. This codes for CASSPPMEWKQYF.

This chain links TRBV14 with TRBJ2-1; 11 bases fit TRBD2. Germline assignment: CDR1 SGHDN and CDR2 FVKESK. Germline trimming cut 1 base from V and 8 bases from J; bases unmatched to any gene: 7. The CDR3 is made up of 16 amino acids. This chain's CDR3 is CASSQAATSGIYEQFF. CDR3 coding DNA: TGTGCCAGCAGCCAAGCCGCGACTAGCGGGATCTATGAGCAGTTCTTC.

This CDR3 is CASSIRGQPPYEQYF. In DNA, the CDR3 is TGTGCCAGCAGCATACGAGGACAACCTCCCTACGAGCAGTACTTC. The rearrangement uses TRBV9 and TRBJ2-7; D is possibly TRBD1 (5 bases). The CDR3 length is 15 residues. CDR1 is SGDLS, CDR2 YYNGEE, per germline. Trimming pared 4 bases from V and 2 bases from J, leaving 16 bases between.

The V call is TRBV3-1, the J call TRBJ2-3, with 10 bases lining up with TRBD1. CDR3 length: 18 residues. V shed 0 bases and J 2 bases; nucleotides not matched to a gene: 8. Germline V gene data show CDR1 as LGHDT and CDR2 as YNNKEL (reference sequence). CDR3 in DNA: TGTGCCAGCAGCCAAGACCGAATCGGGACAGGGGCCACAGATACGCAGTATTTT. Its translation is CASSQDRIGTGATDTQYF.

This clonotype was counted a few times. In DNA form, the CDR3 reads TGTGCCAGCAGCCCGGTGGGGGTAGGCACAGATACGCAGTATTTT. Translation gives CASSPVGVGTDTQYF. This chain connects TRBV11-2 to TRBJ2-3; the D call may be TRBD1 or TRBD2 (5 bases each). Germline lookup yields CDR1 SGHAT and CDR2 FQNNGV. This CDR3 spans 15 amino acids. Trimming removed 5 bases from V and 1 base from J, with 13 bases in between.